This is a list of T cell receptor beta chains from one sample in a study of blood T cell repertoires in COVID-19. Profiled with immunoSEQ multiplex PCR; TCRdb holds only in-frame clones, not every one. Seen here are about 230,000 clones, 70% to 90% observed once, and the top ten hold 2.5% to 3%. Sequenced: peripheral blood. All receptors come from a woman aged 70 to 79 with active or convalescent COVID-19. Both conserved end residues are trimmed from each CDR3. D genes are given only for firm matches.

d_gene	v_gene	CDR3aa
-	TRBV15	ATSRGRLPQH
-	TRBV28	ASSFLPSAGEF
-	TRBV10-3	AISDTAEAF
-	TRBV20-1	SAHHYHGYT
TRBD2	TRBV11-3	ASSTGLAGSYNEQF
-	TRBV10-2	ASRGRGYGYT
TRBD2	TRBV4-1	ASSQDGLAGVGSAYEQY
TRBD2	TRBV5-6	ASSLQGLPSLNTGELF
TRBD2	TRBV18	ASSPLGLAGGTGNEQY
TRBD1	TRBV30	AWTSRTGSLLGTEAF
TRBD1	TRBV6-6	ASSPPRRGRDQDQPQH
-	TRBV20-1	SASEAGIREQY
TRBD1	TRBV7-2	ASSGQGAVGELF
TRBD1	TRBV19	ASSVTGGEQPQH
TRBD1	TRBV6-6	ASSYPGQATGELF
TRBD1	TRBV9	ASSVEGQGLIQY
-	TRBV7-6	ASSAQPRARGSGNTIY
-	TRBV12-3/TRBV12-4	ASSSPPSPLH
-	TRBV6-5	ASSLRESSTDTQY
-	TRBV7-2	ASSIRGAAAETQY
TRBD2	TRBV19	ASSIAGGYEQY
-	TRBV5-4	AGSRVGGTEAF
-	TRBV10-2	ASSESRGGAF
TRBD2	TRBV5-1	ASSWASGGPEETQY
-	TRBV5-1	ASSFPGSGTGELF
TRBD1	TRBV6-5	ASSLGQDYGYT
-	TRBV15	ATSRDPNTQY
-	TRBV3-1/TRBV3-2	ASSQDRRGQPQH
-	TRBV5-1	ASSFSGQMNTEAF
-	TRBV2	ASSGGSGAYEQY
TRBD1	TRBV5-1	ASSLGQGAPTEAF
-	TRBV6-5	ASSYSTGVGNTIY
TRBD1	TRBV2	ASSLTTGGRTDTQY
TRBD2	TRBV11-2	ASSLGTSVFQETQY
-	TRBV5-1	ASSSSDTSSGNTIY
-	TRBV2	ASWVAANTDTQY
-	TRBV4-3	ASSQALGVLINYGYT
TRBD2	TRBV11-3	ASSLSGVAYNEQF
-	TRBV27	ASSSSDRNTEAF
TRBD2	TRBV9	ASTVAGGLWNEQF
TRBD2	TRBV19	ASRKRGAETQY
TRBD2	TRBV4-2	ASSQSGMTSGGPRAETQY
TRBD2	TRBV6-5	ASRGLAWEQY
TRBD2	TRBV4-3	ASSQDYYPYGPSGGQETQY
-	TRBV5-1	ASSLLTGPYYEQY
TRBD1	TRBV7-9	ASSPTGYGYT
-	TRBV5-4	ASSLGGQSYEQY
TRBD1	TRBV7-2	ASSPAGGNTEAF
TRBD1	TRBV7-9	ASSKDRGQGGETQY
TRBD1	TRBV9	ASSLRQGREQF
TRBD1	TRBV28	ASNQQGGRYT
TRBD1	TRBV27	ASKPPQGAVNTEAF
TRBD1	TRBV29-1	SVEAQDRGYTEAF
-	TRBV6-6	ASGGGTEAF
TRBD1	TRBV5-1	ASSWDRGGGYT
TRBD2	TRBV6-2/TRBV6-3	ASSPGLAGVVANTGELF
-	TRBV5-4	ASRGQNTGELF
TRBD1	TRBV5-1	ASSIGQVETQY
-	TRBV11-2	ASSSPTVQGSVDGYT